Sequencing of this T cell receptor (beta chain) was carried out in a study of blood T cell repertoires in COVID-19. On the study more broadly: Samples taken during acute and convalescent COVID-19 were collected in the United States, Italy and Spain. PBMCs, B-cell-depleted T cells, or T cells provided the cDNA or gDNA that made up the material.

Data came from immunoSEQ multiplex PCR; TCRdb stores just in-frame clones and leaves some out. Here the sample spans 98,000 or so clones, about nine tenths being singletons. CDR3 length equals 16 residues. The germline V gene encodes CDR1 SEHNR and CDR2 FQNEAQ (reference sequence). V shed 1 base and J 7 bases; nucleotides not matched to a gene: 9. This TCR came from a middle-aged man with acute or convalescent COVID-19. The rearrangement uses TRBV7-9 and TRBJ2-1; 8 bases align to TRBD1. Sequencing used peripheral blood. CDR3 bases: TGTGCCAGCAGCTTAGGAATGGGACAGGCGAGAAATGAGCAGTTCTTC. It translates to CASSLGMGQARNEQFF.